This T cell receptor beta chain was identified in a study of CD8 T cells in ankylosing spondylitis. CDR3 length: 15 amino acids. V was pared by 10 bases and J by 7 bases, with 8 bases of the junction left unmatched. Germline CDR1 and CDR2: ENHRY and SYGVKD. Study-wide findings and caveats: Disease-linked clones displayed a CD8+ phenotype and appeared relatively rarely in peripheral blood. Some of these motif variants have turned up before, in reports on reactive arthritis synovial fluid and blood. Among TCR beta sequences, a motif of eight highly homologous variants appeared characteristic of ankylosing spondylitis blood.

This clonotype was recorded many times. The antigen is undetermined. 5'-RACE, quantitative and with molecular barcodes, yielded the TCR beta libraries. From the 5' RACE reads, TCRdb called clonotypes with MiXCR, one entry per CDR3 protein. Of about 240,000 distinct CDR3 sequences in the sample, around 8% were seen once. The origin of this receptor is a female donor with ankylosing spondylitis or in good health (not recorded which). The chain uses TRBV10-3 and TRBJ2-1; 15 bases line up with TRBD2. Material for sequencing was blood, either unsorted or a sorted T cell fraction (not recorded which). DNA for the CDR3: TGTGCCACCTCTATCGGGACTAGCGGGGGGAATGAGCAGTTCTTC. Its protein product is CATSIGTSGGNEQFF.